Below are 9 T cell receptor beta chains sequenced from a single sample in a study of shared clonotypes between healthy human individuals. Clones were sequenced by immunoSEQ multiplex PCR, and TCRdb holds only the in-frame ones, with some missing. The sample shows about 2.3 million clones, around 90% of them seen only once. The specimen sequenced was naive CD4+ T cells from PBMCs. Subset of the sample: CD45RA+ positively selected. These receptors originate from a young man in good health. Some clones in this sample may be carry-over from other donors' samples.

This sequence joins TRBV6-5 and TRBJ1-1; no reliable D call. Trimming cost V 1 base and J 0 bases, with 3 bases left between them. The CDR3 loop spans 13 amino acids. The germline V gene encodes CDR1 MNHEY and CDR2 SVGAGI. The CDR3: CASSYFMNTEAFF. In nucleotides, the CDR3 is TGTGCCAGCAGTTACTTCATGAACACTGAAGCTTTCTTT.

This chain uses TRBV18 with TRBJ1-2; 7 positions agree with TRBD1. V was clipped by 3 bases and J by 8 bases; unmatched bases: 9. The CDR3 runs to 14 residues. The germline V gene encodes CDR1 KGHSH and CDR2 LQKENI. The DNA of the CDR3 is TGTGCCAGCTCACCGGAGGGGGCCGGGGGAGGCTACACCTTC. Protein sequence: CASSPEGAGGGYTF.

The genes are TRBV19 and TRBJ1-1; D gene ambiguous. Germline loops: CDR1 LNHDA, CDR2 SQIVND (reference sequence). The length of the CDR3 is 15 residues. V was clipped by 7 bases and J by 2 bases, with 17 bases between them. This CDR3 reads CASNPRASQNTEAFF. The CDR3, as DNA: TGTGCCAGTAACCCCCGGGCCAGCCAAAACACTGAAGCTTTCTTT.

The V call is TRBV2, the J call TRBJ2-7, with 7 bases matching TRBD1. The CDR3 covers 14 residues. Germline trimming cut 6 bases from V and 3 bases from J; bases unmatched to any gene: 8. Looked up from germline, CDR1 is SNHLY and CDR2 is FYNNEI. DNA for the CDR3: TGTGCCAGCAGCCGGGACAGAAAACTCTACGAGCAGTACTTC. Translated: CASSRDRKLYEQYF.

The genes are TRBV9 and TRBJ1-1, with 7 bases lining up with TRBD1. CDR1 SGDLS and CDR2 YYNGEE come from the germline V gene. This CDR3 region has 14 residues. Trimming cost V 4 bases and J 1 base; bases outside gene matches: 4. The CDR3 is CASSLRQGNTEAFF. In nucleotides, the CDR3 is TGTGCCAGCAGCCTCCGACAGGGGAACACTGAAGCTTTCTTT.

This chain joins TRBV28 and TRBJ1-2; TRBD1 matches at 8 bases. The germline V gene encodes CDR1 MDHEN and CDR2 SYDVKM. V shed 7 bases and J 5 bases; nucleotides not matched to a gene: 9. The CDR3 length is 14 residues. The CDR3 protein is CASTPRDRLYGYTF. The CDR3 DNA reads TGTGCCAGCACCCCCCGGGACAGGCTATATGGCTACACCTTC.

This clone has just one count. This chain uses TRBV6-1 with TRBJ2-5; D perhaps matches TRBD1 (5 bases). V lost 0 bases and J 9 bases, leaving 14 bases between the germline ends. The germline V gene encodes CDR1 MNHNS and CDR2 SASEGT. The CDR3 has 14 residues. The CDR3 protein is CASSEAPQGRAQYF. The CDR3 bases are TGTGCCAGCAGTGAAGCCCCCCAGGGCAGGGCCCAGTACTTC.

The V call is TRBV5-1, the J call TRBJ2-7; tentative D call: TRBD2 (6 bases). V lost 3 bases and J 4 bases, leaving 17 bases between the germline ends. The CDR3 extends over 15 amino acids. Germline CDR1 reads SGHRS; CDR2 reads YFSETQ. The CDR3 DNA follows: TGCGCCAGCAGCTCGCCCACCGGGACTGGGTACGAGCAGTACTTC. Translating gives CASSSPTGTGYEQYF.

This rearrangement joins TRBV9 to TRBJ2-1; D might be TRBD1 (6 bases). Trimming shortened V by 2 bases and J by 6 bases, and 21 bases separated the two germline ends. The CDR3 has 17 residues. Germline assignment: CDR1 SGDLS and CDR2 YYNGEE. In nucleotides, the CDR3 is TGTGCCAGCAGCGTCCCATCCGGGACACGGTCGTCCAATGAGCAGTTCTTC. This gives the protein CASSVPSGTRSSNEQFF.